Listed below are T cell receptor beta chains from one sample, sequenced in a study of T cells in Graves' hyperthyroidism and ophthalmopathy. TCRdb used MiXCR to reprocess the multiplex PCR reads, holding one entry per CDR3 protein. The sample contains 350,000 or so distinct CDR3 sequences, about 21% of which appear only once. Sequencing used blood. The receptor source for this set is a woman aged 45-65 years with Graves' hyperthyroidism. The CDR3 runs from the conserved cysteine through the conserved F or W. The order of the fields is D gene, clone size, J gene, CDR3 length, V gene, CDR3 protein, CDR3 DNA. D genes are given only for firm matches. Size is omitted from some rows. Given values are once, few, many or a class for expanded clones.

>.|.|TRBJ2-3|14|TRBV12-3/TRBV12-4
CASSSGLNTDTQYF
TGTGCCAGCAGCTCGGGACTCAACACAGATACGCAGTATTTT
>TRBD2|once|TRBJ2-1|15|TRBV6-2/TRBV6-3
CAITSGGAETDEQFF
TGTGCCATTACTAGCGGGGGGGCCGAGACGGATGAGCAGTTCTTC
>.|many|TRBJ2-5|15|TRBV20-1
CSARDPSGSDKTQYF
TGCAGTGCTAGAGACCCTTCGGGGAGTGACAAGACCCAGTACTTC
>.|.|TRBJ1-5|13|TRBV19
CASTLTGFQPQHF
TGTGCCAGTACTTTGACGGGGTTTCAGCCCCAGCATTTT
>.|.|TRBJ2-1|14|TRBV29-1
CSVGREGSYNEQFF
TGCAGCGTTGGGCGGGAAGGCTCCTACAATGAGCAGTTCTTC
>TRBD1|many|TRBJ1-1|16|TRBV11-3
CASSPWTGEGNTEAFF
TGTGCCAGCAGCCCCTGGACAGGGGAAGGAAACACTGAAGCTTTCTTT
>.|.|TRBJ2-2|14|TRBV7-7
CASSSFANTGELFF
TGTGCTAGCTCTTCGTTCGCGAACACCGGGGAGCTGTTTTTT
>.|.|TRBJ1-1|12|TRBV20-1
CSARERNTEALF
TGCAGTGCTAGAGAGAGGAACACTGAAGCTCTCTTT
>.|many|TRBJ2-5|14|TRBV29-1
CSVPRWGAQETQYF
TGCAGCGTCCCTCGCTGGGGAGCCCAAGAGACCCAGTACTTC
>.|.|TRBJ2-1|13|TRBV20-1
CSATWRSDNEQFF
TGCAGTGCTACCTGGCGGTCGGACAATGAGCAGTTCTTC
>TRBD2|.|TRBJ2-5|13|TRBV11-2
CASTLAGTETQYF
TGTGCCAGCACCCTAGCGGGCACAGAGACCCAGTACTTC
>.|many|TRBJ1-1|17|TRBV18
CASSPRAPDWGGTEAFF
TGTGCCAGCTCACCACGCGCCCCCGATTGGGGGGGCACTGAAGCTTTCTTT
>TRBD1|many|TRBJ1-1|13|TRBV2
CASAGQESTEAFF
TGTGCCAGCGCGGGACAGGAGTCTACTGAAGCTTTCTTT
>TRBD1|many|TRBJ1-3|16|TRBV28
CASRGDRALWGNTIYF
TGTGCCAGCAGGGGAGACAGGGCCCTGTGGGGAAACACCATATATTTT
>.|many|TRBJ1-4|15|TRBV7-9
CASSPTGSTNEKLFF
TGTGCCAGCAGCCCCACAGGTTCAACTAATGAAAAACTGTTTTTT
>.|many|TRBJ1-1|12|TRBV7-8
CASSLGVNEAFF
TGTGCCAGCAGCTTAGGGGTAAATGAAGCTTTCTTT
>.|few|TRBJ2-2|16|TRBV15
CATSRGGGGGSGELFF
TGTGCCACCAGCAGAGGCGGGGGAGGGGGGTCCGGGGAGCTGTTTTTT
>TRBD2|few|TRBJ2-3|15|TRBV12-3/TRBV12-4
CASSLGGWDTDTQYF
TGTGCCAGCAGTTTGGGGGGGTGGGACACAGATACGCAGTATTTT
>TRBD1|.|TRBJ2-7|14|TRBV9
CASSGTGTHYEQYF
TGTGCCAGCAGCGGGACAGGGACGCACTACGAGCAGTACTTC
>.|few|TRBJ2-1|13|TRBV7-9
CASSRGHFSEQFF
TGTGCCAGCAGCAGAGGGCATTTCTCTGAGCAGTTCTTC
>.|few|TRBJ2-3|16|TRBV2
CASSEARGASTDTQYF
TGTGCCAGCAGTGAAGCCCGGGGGGCTAGCACAGATACGCAGTATTTT
>.|many|TRBJ2-3|13|TRBV7-7
CASSYGPTDTQYF
TGTGCTAGCAGCTACGGACCTACAGATACGCAGTATTTT
>.|many|TRBJ2-3|15|TRBV2
CASSRSGQSTDTQYF
TGTGCCAGCAGTCGCTCAGGACAGTCTACAGATACGCAGTATTTT
>.|many|TRBJ1-2|12|TRBV24-1
CATSDRVGGYTF
TGTGCCACCAGTGACCGTGTTGGTGGCTACACCTTC
>TRBD1|many|TRBJ1-1|16|TRBV28
CASSSDRGVIGTEAFF
TGTGCCAGCAGCTCTGACAGGGGGGTTATAGGGACTGAAGCTTTCTTT
>TRBD2|few|TRBJ2-2|14|TRBV27
CASSLRGGGGELFF
TGTGCCAGCAGTCTTCGGGGGGGCGGCGGGGAGCTGTTTTTT
>.|many|TRBJ1-6|15|TRBV7-3
CASSFSGSRDSPLHF
TGTGCCAGCAGCTTTAGCGGATCCCGGGATTCACCCCTCCACTTT
>TRBD2|many|TRBJ2-5|16|TRBV7-8
CASSLNSGRSGETQYF
TGTGCCAGCAGCTTAAACAGCGGGAGATCTGGAGAGACCCAGTACTTC
>.|many|TRBJ1-2|12|TRBV7-9
CASTRGTYGYTF
TGTGCCAGCACGCGGGGGACCTATGGCTACACCTTC
>.|many|TRBJ2-3|16|TRBV28
CASSLFNLTSTDTQYF
TGTGCCAGCAGTTTATTTAACTTAACTAGCACAGATACGCAGTATTTT
>.|few|TRBJ2-2|13|TRBV20-1
CSANRDGTGELFF
TGCAGTGCTAACCGGGACGGCACCGGGGAGCTGTTTTTT
>TRBD2|.|TRBJ2-7|17|TRBV27
CASSLGTSGTVIGEQYF
TGTGCCAGCAGTTTGGGGACTAGCGGGACTGTCATTGGCGAGCAGTACTTC
>.|few|TRBJ2-1|13|TRBV4-2
CASSHPAENEQFF
TGTGCCAGCAGCCACCCAGCGGAGAATGAGCAGTTCTTC
>TRBD1|once|TRBJ2-7|16|TRBV3-1
CASSQEGTGANYEQYF
TGTGCCAGCAGCCAAGAAGGGACAGGAGCAAACTACGAGCAGTACTTC
>.|.|TRBJ2-7|15|TRBV29-1
CSAVPTGSIAYEQYF
TGCAGCGCTGTTCCCACAGGGAGCATAGCCTACGAGCAGTACTTC
>.|many|TRBJ1-1|14|TRBV6-2/TRBV6-3
CASSYVRGSPEAFF
TGTGCCAGCAGTTACGTTAGAGGATCCCCTGAAGCTTTCTTT
>TRBD2|once|TRBJ2-1|14|TRBV2
CASSDGSGRGEQFF
TGTGCCAGCAGTGATGGTAGCGGGAGGGGTGAGCAGTTCTTC
>TRBD2|.|TRBJ2-3|16|TRBV5-6
CASSLLSGGSTDTQYF
TGTGCCAGCAGCCTCCTTAGCGGGGGTAGCACAGATACGCAGTATTTT
>TRBD2|many|TRBJ2-3|16|TRBV5-1
CASSLGLAGRTDTQYF
TGCGCCAGCAGCTTGGGACTAGCGGGTAGGACAGATACGCAGTATTTT
>.|many|TRBJ1-5|14|TRBV12-3/TRBV12-4
CASSLQDFNQPQHF
TGTGCCAGCAGTTTGCAAGATTTTAATCAGCCCCAGCATTTT
>.|once|TRBJ2-7|13|TRBV11-2
CASSSPNDYEQYF
TGTGCCAGCAGCTCACCAAACGACTACGAGCAGTACTTC
>TRBD1|.|TRBJ2-7|15|TRBV7-9
CASSITRDRVSEQYF
TGTGCCAGCAGCATAACCCGGGACAGGGTTTCCGAGCAGTACTTC
>.|many|TRBJ2-1|18|TRBV3-1
CASSQDINVPRFYNEQFF
TGTGCCAGCAGCCAAGATATCAATGTCCCCAGATTCTACAATGAGCAGTTCTTC
>.|.|TRBJ2-7|16|TRBV20-1
CSASAGIFGATYEQYF
TGCAGTGCTAGCGCCGGCATCTTCGGGGCTACCTACGAGCAGTACTTC
>.|.|TRBJ1-6|15|TRBV12-3/TRBV12-4
CASSPRRRGNSPLHF
TGTGCCAGCAGTCCTCGGCGCAGGGGTAATTCACCCCTCCACTTT